A selection of T cell receptor beta chains follows, all from one sample in a study of blood T cell repertoires in COVID-19. Sequenced by immunoSEQ multiplex PCR; TCRdb stores in-frame clones only, minus some. The sample shows about 250,000 clones, approximately 92% of them seen only once. The sample was PBMCs or T cells enriched from blood (not recorded which). Receptors were obtained from a woman younger than 35 who had recovered from COVID-19. The CDR3 runs from the conserved cysteine through the conserved F or W. The D gene is left open where the match is weak. Clone size is stated in some rows and not others, as once, few, many or a class when expanded.

>TRBV5-1|-|-|TRBJ2-3
TGCGCCAGCAGCGCCGGGGTCACAGATACGCAGTATTTT
CASSAGVTDTQYF
>TRBV27|TRBD1|-|TRBJ1-1
TGTGCCAGCAGCGACAGGGGAATCACTGAAGCTTTCTTT
CASSDRGITEAFF
>TRBV7-8|-|-|TRBJ2-6
TGTGCCAGCAGCCCCTCACCGGGCTCTGGGGCCAACGTCCTGACTTTC
CASSPSPGSGANVLTF
>TRBV14|TRBD1|-|TRBJ1-5
TGTGCCAGCAGCCGGGCCGGGACAGCTCCTAGCAATCAGCCCCAGCATTTT
CASSRAGTAPSNQPQHF
>TRBV10-1|TRBD1|-|TRBJ1-4
TGCGCCAGCTGGGACAGGTCAGCAACTAATGAAAAACTGTTTTTT
CASWDRSATNEKLFF
>TRBV6-5|TRBD2|-|TRBJ2-2
TGTGCCACCCGGACTAGCGGGGTCGGCACCGGGGAGCTGTTTTTT
CATRTSGVGTGELFF
>TRBV5-4|TRBD2|-|TRBJ2-5
TGTGCCAGCAAGCCGCTAAGCGGGGGAAAAGAGACCCAGTACTTC
CASKPLSGGKETQYF
>TRBV7-6|TRBD1|-|TRBJ2-2
TGTGCCAGCAGCTTAGAAACAGGGGCGAACACCGGGGAGCTGTTTTTT
CASSLETGANTGELFF
>TRBV5-1|-|-|TRBJ1-1
TGCGCCAGCAGCTTGGGTGTAGTCATGAACACTGAAGCTTTCTTT
CASSLGVVMNTEAFF
>TRBV3-1/TRBV3-2|TRBD2|-|TRBJ2-1
TGTGCCAGCAGCACTTGGACTAGCGGGGTGACTGAGCAGTTCTTC
CASSTWTSGVTEQFF
>TRBV7-9|TRBD1|-|TRBJ2-3
TGTGCCAGCAGCGCAGGGACAGGCAACCAGGATACGCAGTATTTT
CASSAGTGNQDTQYF
>TRBV5-1|-|-|TRBJ1-4
TGCGCCAGCAGCTCGTTTGGACAGAATAATGAAAAACTGTTTTTT
CASSSFGQNNEKLFF
>TRBV5-1|TRBD2|-|TRBJ2-5
TGCGCCAGCAGCTTGGCGACTAGCGGTACTCCCCGGGAGACCCAGTACTTC
CASSLATSGTPRETQYF
>TRBV28|TRBD1|-|TRBJ1-2
TGTGCCAGCAGACAGGGACAGGGGTTCCATGGCTACACCTTC
CASRQGQGFHGYTF
>TRBV3-1/TRBV3-2|TRBD2|-|TRBJ2-3
TGTGCCAGCAGCCAAGATGGAAGCGGGGGGGCCGGTGGCACAGATACGCAGTATTTT
CASSQDGSGGAGGTDTQYF
>TRBV2|-|-|TRBJ1-2
TGTGCCAGCAGTGAAGCGAGGTCCACAGGAGATGGCTACACCTTC
CASSEARSTGDGYTF
>TRBV6-5|-|-|TRBJ2-1
TGTGCCAGCAGTTATTTGCGCGGGGGCACATACAATGAGCAGTTCTTC
CASSYLRGGTYNEQFF
>TRBV3-1/TRBV3-2|-|-|TRBJ2-3
TGTGCCAGCAGCCAATCTATTACCACAGATACGCAGTATTTT
CASSQSITTDTQYF
>TRBV14|-|-|TRBJ2-7
TGTGCCAGCAGCCTTTTGGACAGTTACGAGCAGTACTTC
CASSLLDSYEQYF
>TRBV18|-|few|TRBJ1-6
TGTGCCAGCTCACAGAGCTCCTATAATTCACCCCTCCACTTT
CASSQSSYNSPLHF
>TRBV15|TRBD1|few|TRBJ1-1
TGTGCCACCAGCAGAGTACGGAGACAGGGGTGGGACACTGAAGCTTTCTTT
CATSRVRRQGWDTEAFF
>TRBV2|TRBD1|-|TRBJ1-2
TGTGCCAGCACTACGACAGGGGTATTTGGCTACACCTTC
CASTTTGVFGYTF
>TRBV27|TRBD1|once|TRBJ1-4
TGTGCCAGCTCGGGACAGGGGAATGAAAAACTGTTTTTT
CASSGQGNEKLFF
>TRBV7-9|-|-|TRBJ2-1
TGTGCCAGCAGCCCCACAATTGGCAATGAGCAGTTCTTC
CASSPTIGNEQFF